This T cell receptor beta chain was sequenced during a study of human T cells and chemical hapten exposure. Stated time point: healthy volunteer bleed at 2 weeks. RNA extraction used unfractionated whole blood as the source of total RNA. Unique molecular identifiers were attached to individual cDNA molecules within the library. In the source study's methods: Sample TCR counts, which ranged from roughly 23,224 to 750,000, had a median of approximately 94,000. TCRdb itself ran the RACE reads through MiXCR, one entry per CDR3 protein. These V and J calls rely on TCRdb rather than the paper's analysis. The table shows 43,000 or so distinct CDR3 sequences, with about 4.5% occurring only once. The length of the CDR3 is 15 residues. CDR1 and CDR2 from the germline V gene are SGHVS and FQNEAQ. V lost 2 bases and J lost 9, with 14 bases in between.

The source is a female donor in good health. Some clones in this sample may be carry-over from other donors' samples. The rearrangement joins TRBV7-8 to TRBJ1-6, with no clear D. Sequenced: whole blood. The CDR3 DNA follows: TGTGCCAGCAGCTTACTTTTGCCAGATCCTTCACCCCTCCACTTT. Protein sequence: CASSLLLPDPSPLHF.